Presented here are 9 T cell receptor beta chains from one specimen sequenced in a study of blood T cell repertoires in COVID-19. Generated by immunoSEQ multiplex PCR, the TCRdb table keeps only in-frame clones and is missing some. The top ten clones hold 8% to 9.5% of a sample with 200,000 to 300,000 clones, 84% of them seen once. The material sequenced was peripheral blood. The origin of the receptors is a human donor in a cohort sampled during active COVID-19.

The rearrangement uses TRBV6-2 or TRBV6-3 and TRBJ2-7; TRBD1 aligns across 8 bases. This CDR3 has 12 amino acids. V was clipped by 4 bases and J by 10 bases; unmatched bases: 6. Germline V gene sequence: CDR1 MNHEY, CDR2 SVGEGT. The CDR3 here is CASSSTGQGQYF. In DNA, the CDR3 is TGTGCCAGCAGTTCGACCGGACAGGGCCAGTACTTC.

V is TRBV19 and J is TRBJ2-1; 11 positions agree with TRBD2. Germline V lookup: CDR1 LNHDA, CDR2 SQIVND (reference sequence). Trimming took 2 bases from V and 3 from J; bases not matched to a gene: 3. This CDR3 comprises 16 residues. DNA for the CDR3: TGTGCCAGTAGTATAAGGACTAGCGGGTTCTACAATGAGCAGTTCTTC. Translated: CASSIRTSGFYNEQFF.

The table lists this clone with a few counts. This chain uses TRBV29-1 with TRBJ2-3, with TRBD2 matching over 8 bases. Trimming removed 5 bases from V and 5 bases from J; junction bases left unmatched: 12. Germline values: CDR1 SQVTM, CDR2 ANQGSEA. This CDR3 spans 15 amino acids. The DNA of the CDR3 is TGCAGCGTTAAGGTTCGAGCGGGAGAAATAGATACGCAGTATTTT. Protein: CSVKVRAGEIDTQYF.

V and J are TRBV10-3 and TRBJ1-1, with 8 bases fitting TRBD1. The CDR3 is made up of 15 amino acids. CDR1 is ENHRY and CDR2 is SYGVKD in the germline V gene. V lost 2 bases, J lost 5 bases, and 7 bases stayed unmatched. The CDR3 reads CAISEPGQGDTEAFF. The CDR3 DNA reads TGTGCCATCAGTGAGCCCGGACAGGGAGATACTGAAGCTTTCTTT.

The CDR3 is CATKDRGAYGYTF. The CDR3 nucleotides are TGTGCCACTAAGGACAGGGGGGCCTATGGCTACACCTTC. The rearrangement uses TRBV6-5 and TRBJ1-2, with TRBD1 identical over 10 bases. Germline V gene lookup returns CDR1 MNHEY and CDR2 SVGAGI. This CDR3 region has 13 residues. The junction had 6 bases not matched to a gene; V was cut back by 10 bases and J by 4 bases.

This clone showed up just a few times. The CDR3 bases are TGTGCCAGCAGCTTAACCGGGACAGCGAACTACGAGCAGTACTTC. Encoded protein: CASSLTGTANYEQYF. The chain combines TRBV5-5 with TRBJ2-7; 7 nucleotides agree with TRBD1. Germline loops: CDR1 SGHKS, CDR2 YYEKEE (reference sequence). V trimming: 2 bases; J trimming: 3 bases; junction bases outside the gene matches: 8. The CDR3 contains 15 residues.

This clone appeared a few times. CDR3 coding DNA: TGTGCCAGCAGCTTAGGGGGGGGCGGTACCCGCTACGAGCAGTACTTC. Its protein is CASSLGGGGTRYEQYF. The rearrangement uses TRBV7-2 and TRBJ2-7, with D maybe TRBD2 (7 bases). The length of the CDR3 is 16 residues. V shed 1 base and J shed 3 bases, with 16 bases lying between them. Germline V gives CDR1 SGHTA, CDR2 FQGNSA.

The chain employs TRBV3-1 (or the pseudogene TRBV3-2) and TRBJ2-2; 7 nucleotides match TRBD1. Losses at the gene ends were 4 bases for V and 1 base for J; bases not matched to a gene: 0. The length of the CDR3 is 14 residues. Germline loops: CDR1 LGHDT, CDR2 YNNKEL (reference sequence). The CDR3 loop reads CASSRDRNTGELFF. The CDR3 nucleotides are TGTGCCAGCAGCCGGGACAGGAACACCGGGGAGCTGTTTTTT.

This clone was recorded once. The chain is built from TRBV18 and TRBJ2-7; the D gene is possibly TRBD1 (5 bases). CDR3 size: 15 residues. V was pared by 3 bases and J by 0 bases, with 12 bases between. Per germline, CDR1 KGHSH and CDR2 LQKENI. CDR3 bases: TGTGCCAGCTCACCGGGGCAGACGAGCTCCTACGAGCAGTACTTC. This translates into CASSPGQTSSYEQYF. Drawing the rest from reference TRBV18 and TRBJ2-7, the complete variable domain is NAGVMQNPRHLVRRRGQEARLRCSPMKGHSHVYWYRQLPEEGLKFMVYLQKENIIDESGMPKERFSAEFPKEGPSILRIQQVVRGDSAAYFCASSPGQTSSYEQYFGPGTRLTVT.